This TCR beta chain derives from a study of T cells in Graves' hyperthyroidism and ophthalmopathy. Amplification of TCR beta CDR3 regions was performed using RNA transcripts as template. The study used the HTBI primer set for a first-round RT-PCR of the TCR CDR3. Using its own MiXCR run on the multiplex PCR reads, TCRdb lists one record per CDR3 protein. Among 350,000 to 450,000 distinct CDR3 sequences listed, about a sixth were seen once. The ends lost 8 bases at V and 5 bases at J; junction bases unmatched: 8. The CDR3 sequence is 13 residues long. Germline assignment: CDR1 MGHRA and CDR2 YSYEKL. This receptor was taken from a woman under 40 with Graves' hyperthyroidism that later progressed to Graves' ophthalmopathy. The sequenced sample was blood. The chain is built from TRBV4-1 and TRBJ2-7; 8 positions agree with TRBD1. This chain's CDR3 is CASQGQVVHEQYF. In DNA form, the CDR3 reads TGCGCCAGCCAGGGACAGGTGGTCCACGAGCAGTACTTC.